The 23 T cell receptor beta chains reported below all come from one sample, sequenced in a study of blood T cell repertoires in COVID-19. Produced via immunoSEQ multiplex PCR; TCRdb's table is partial and in-frame only. The sample shows roughly 700,000 clones, 70% to 90% of them seen only once. Sequencing was done on a sample of peripheral blood. The source of these receptors is a woman aged 18-29 years with acute or convalescent COVID-19.

V usage is TRBV30 and J usage is TRBJ2-7; 11 nucleotides line up with TRBD2. Germline-derived CDR1 and CDR2 are GTSNPN and SVGIG (reference sequence). CDR3 length: 17 amino acids. J lost 1 base, V lost 2 bases, and 10 bases had no gene match. This CDR3 is CAWSPGTSGLLSYEQYF. The CDR3, as DNA: TGTGCCTGGAGTCCCGGGACTAGCGGCCTCTTATCCTACGAGCAGTACTTC.

The CDR3 here is CAIRAPQGDTQYF. The DNA of the CDR3 is TGTGCCATCAGGGCCCCTCAGGGAGATACGCAGTATTTT. The chain recombines TRBV10-3 with TRBJ2-3; D is possibly TRBD1 (5 bases). In germline, CDR1 is ENHRY, CDR2 SYGVKD. The ends were cut back, 6 bases at V and 5 bases at J, with 12 bases in the middle. The CDR3 totals 13 residues.

The rearrangement uses TRBV18 and TRBJ1-2, with no clear D. The germline gives CDR1 KGHSH, CDR2 LQKENI. V was clipped by 6 bases and J by 4 bases, with 15 bases between them. The CDR3 contains 14 residues. CDR3 protein: CASSHPLGGYGYTF. Written as DNA, the CDR3 is TGTGCCAGCTCCCATCCACTAGGAGGCTATGGCTACACCTTC.

The chain carries TRBV28 and TRBJ1-2; D is unresolved. The CDR3 length is 11 residues. Germline V CDR1 and CDR2: MDHEN, SYDVKM. With 4 bases removed from V and 10 bases from J, the gap between germline ends came to 10 bases. For the CDR3, the DNA is TGTGCCAGCAGTTCCATGCGGGCCTACACCTTC. Residues: CASSSMRAYTF.

The genes are TRBV23-1 and TRBJ2-2, with 7 bases aligning to TRBD1. TRBV23-1 is annotated as an ORF whose role is uncertain. J lost 0 bases, V lost 3 bases, and 4 bases had no gene match. The CDR3 contains 16 residues. This chain's CDR3 is CASSHTGTANTGELFF. CDR3 DNA: TGCGCCAGCAGTCACACGGGGACAGCGAACACCGGGGAGCTGTTTTTT.

This chain connects TRBV5-4 to TRBJ2-7; the match to TRBD1 covers 11 bases. The V gene's germline CDR1 is SGHNT and CDR2 YYREEE (reference sequence). The V gene end was trimmed by 0 bases and the J gene end by 6 bases; junction bases not matched to a gene: 5. This CDR3 has 15 amino acids. As DNA, the CDR3 is TGTGCCAGCAGCTTGGTGGGGACAGGGGGTTCCGAGCAGTACTTC. Translated: CASSLVGTGGSEQYF. The complete variable domain, with remaining parts taken from reference TRBV5-4 and TRBJ2-7, reads ETGVTQSPTHLIKTRGQQVTLRCSSQSGHNTVSWYQQALGQGPQFIFQYYREEENGRGNFPPRFSGLQFPNYSSELNVNALELDDSALYLCASSLVGTGGSEQYFGPGTRLTVT.

The J gene is TRBJ1-5, the V gene TRBV7-9; 11 bases align to TRBD1. Germline V gene lookup returns CDR1 SEHNR and CDR2 FQNEAQ (reference sequence). V was clipped by 0 bases and J by 0 bases; unmatched bases: 4. The CDR3 extends over 18 amino acids. The CDR3 DNA reads TGTGCCAGCAGCTTAGCGGGACAGGGGGGACATAGCAATCAGCCCCAGCATTTT. Protein sequence: CASSLAGQGGHSNQPQHF.

This clone was detected only a few times. This sequence joins TRBV6-2 or TRBV6-3 and TRBJ1-1; a weak D match, TRBD1 (6 bases). The CDR3 totals 18 residues. Trimming took off 0 bases at V and 3 bases at J, with 20 bases between the two ends. Germline V gene sequence: CDR1 MNHEY, CDR2 SVGEGT. The CDR3 bases are TGTGCCAGCAGTTACTCCCTCCGGCTAGGTCCAGGGGACACTGAAGCTTTCTTT. Translated, it gives CASSYSLRLGPGDTEAFF.

The rearrangement joins TRBV6-1 to TRBJ2-5, with TRBD1 matching over 12 bases. CDR1 is MNHNS, CDR2 SASEGT, per germline. This CDR3 is built from 14 residues. With V trimmed by 3 bases and J by 10 bases, 6 bases remained unmatched. DNA of the CDR3: TGTGCCAGCAGTGAGGGACAGGGGGCTGAAAGCCAGTACTTC. Its protein product is CASSEGQGAESQYF.

Of note for this clone: Other DNA sequences within the sample encode an identical CDR3. The rearrangement uses TRBV6-2 or TRBV6-3 and TRBJ1-5; tentative D call: TRBD1 (6 bases). Germline values: CDR1 MNHEY, CDR2 SVGEGT. The CDR3 covers 15 residues. The V and J ends lost 2 bases and 1 base respectively, with 9 bases between them. The chain's CDR3 is CASSYTQGSNQPQHF. The CDR3 coding sequence is TGTGCCAGCAGTTACACGCAGGGGAGCAATCAGCCCCAGCATTTT.

This chain joins TRBV5-1 and TRBJ2-7, with 9 bases matching TRBD1. From germline, CDR1 is SGHRS and CDR2 YFSETQ. This CDR3 comprises 14 residues. Trimming took 2 bases from V and 1 from J; bases not matched to a gene: 1. This CDR3 is CASSFGQGSYEQYF. For the CDR3, the DNA is TGCGCCAGCAGCTTTGGACAGGGGTCCTACGAGCAGTACTTC.

This rearrangement joins TRBV19 to TRBJ2-7; possible D gene TRBD1, 5 bases. Trimming stripped 5 bases from V and 5 bases from J, with 16 bases between. CDR1 LNHDA and CDR2 SQIVND come from the germline V gene (reference sequence). The CDR3 is made up of 14 amino acids. The CDR3 DNA is TGTGCCAGTAGTCCAGCTTGGGCAGGGCACGAGCAGTACTTC. This codes for CASSPAWAGHEQYF. Based on the CDR3 plus reference TRBV19 and TRBJ2-7, the full variable domain is DGGITQSPKYLFRKEGQNVTLSCEQNLNHDAMYWYRQDPGQGLRLIYYSQIVNDFQKGDIAEGYSVSREKKESFPLTVTSAQKNPTAFYLCASSPAWAGHEQYFGPGTRLTVT.

This clone was picked up a small number of times. The same CDR3 can be traced to other DNA sequences in this sample. The chain links TRBV6-2 or TRBV6-3 to TRBJ1-2; unclear D gene. There are 12 residues in the CDR3. Trimming took off 5 bases at V and 2 bases at J, with 6 bases between the two ends. Germline values: CDR1 MNHEY, CDR2 SVGEGT. The CDR3 protein is CASSPLNYGYTF. CDR3 sequence (DNA): TGTGCCAGCAGTCCCTTGAACTATGGCTACACCTTC.

The chain couples TRBV4-1 to TRBJ1-2; tentatively, D is TRBD1 (6 bases). The germline V gene has CDR1 MGHRA and CDR2 YSYEKL. The germline V and J ends were trimmed by 5 bases and 4 bases, with 20 bases remaining between them. This CDR3 contains 16 residues. The CDR3 region is CASSGRMGAAAYGYTF. CDR3 coding DNA: TGCGCCAGCAGCGGAAGGATGGGGGCGGCCGCCTATGGCTACACCTTC.

The V gene is TRBV5-4, the J gene TRBJ2-1, with D tentatively TRBD1 (5 bases). Trimming removed 4 bases from V and 3 bases from J, with 14 bases in between. The CDR3 contains 15 residues. Looked up from germline, CDR1 is SGHNT and CDR2 is YYREEE (reference sequence). DNA of the CDR3: TGTGCCAGCAGCACGCAGGGAAACTTCTACAATGAGCAGTTCTTC. Amino acids: CASSTQGNFYNEQFF.

The rearrangement joins TRBV29-1 to TRBJ1-2, with a weak D call TRBD1 (6 bases). The V and J ends lost 6 bases and 7 bases respectively, with 18 bases between them. The CDR3 is 13 residues long. In germline, CDR1 is SQVTM, CDR2 ANQGSEA. This chain's CDR3 is CSVLWAGARGYTF. The CDR3 region has the DNA TGCAGCGTCCTGTGGGCGGGGGCGCGTGGCTACACCTTC.

A word on this clone: The sample has other DNA sequences that encode this CDR3 too. The genes are TRBV19 and TRBJ1-1, with 8 bases identical to TRBD1. The trim removed 1 base at V and 1 base at J, leaving 2 bases unmatched. CDR1 LNHDA and CDR2 SQIVND come from the germline V gene (reference sequence). This CDR3 comprises 15 residues. This CDR3 reads CASSIVGQGNTEAFF. CDR3 DNA sequence: TGTGCCAGTAGTATAGTCGGACAGGGGAACACTGAAGCTTTCTTT.

This chain joins TRBV5-5 and TRBJ2-2, with a tentative D call TRBD2 (6 bases). CDR3 size: 16 residues. With 2 bases removed from V and 3 bases from J, the gap between germline ends came to 14 bases. Germline V lookup: CDR1 SGHKS, CDR2 YYEKEE (reference sequence). The CDR3 DNA reads as TGTGCCAGCAGCTTTCCGGGAGAGACTTACACCGGGGAGCTGTTTTTT. This gives the protein CASSFPGETYTGELFF.

V usage is TRBV6-5 and J usage is TRBJ1-1; D is possibly TRBD1 (6 bases). This CDR3 is 15 amino acids long. V lost 3 bases and J 1 base, leaving 12 bases between the germline ends. From germline, CDR1 is MNHEY and CDR2 SVGAGI. CDR3 nucleotide sequence: TGTGCCAGCAGTTATGTCGGACAGACGAACACTGAAGCTTTCTTT. Translated, it gives CASSYVGQTNTEAFF.

The chain joins TRBV12-5 to TRBJ1-5; D is ambiguous. Germline lookup yields CDR1 LGHNT and CDR2 FRNRAP. The ends were cut back, 0 bases at V and 1 base at J, with 13 bases in the middle. The CDR3 totals 17 residues. In DNA, the CDR3 is TGTGCTAGTGGTTTGGTACTACACAATCCCAGCAATCAGCCCCAGCATTTT. Its protein product is CASGLVLHNPSNQPQHF. The entire variable domain, with the rest obtained from reference TRBV12-5 and TRBJ1-5, is as follows: DARVTQTPRHKVTEMGQEVTMRCQPILGHNTVFWYRQTMMQGLELLAYFRNRAPLDDSGMPKDRFSAEMPDATLATLKIQPSEPRDSAVYFCASGLVLHNPSNQPQHFGDGTRLSIL.

The chain is built from TRBV4-1 and TRBJ1-2; D is unclear. Germline V gives CDR1 MGHRA, CDR2 YSYEKL. V lost 4 bases, J lost 4 bases, and 13 bases lay in between. The CDR3 consists of 14 residues. The CDR3: CASSLLREGYGYTF. As DNA, the CDR3 is TGCGCCAGCAGCCTTCTCCGGGAGGGCTATGGCTACACCTTC.

V and J are TRBV19 and TRBJ1-2; tentatively, D is TRBD1 (6 bases). Germline CDR1 is LNHDA and CDR2 is SQIVND (reference sequence). The CDR3 has 15 residues. V shed 10 bases and J shed 2 bases, with 20 bases lying between them. The chain's CDR3 is CATRGRDRLNYGYTF. In nucleotides, the CDR3 is TGTGCCACCAGGGGCCGTGACAGGCTAAACTATGGCTACACCTTC.

The rearrangement links TRBV19 to TRBJ2-7, with 7 nucleotides matching TRBD1. In germline, CDR1 is LNHDA, CDR2 SQIVND (reference sequence). The CDR3 consists of 18 residues. V was clipped by 0 bases and J by 3 bases; unmatched bases: 14. The CDR3 DNA reads as TGTGCCAGTAGTATAGATCCCCAATGGATTACAGGGGACTACGAGCAGTACTTC. Its protein is CASSIDPQWITGDYEQYF.